The 30 T cell receptor beta chains given below trace back to one sample, sequenced in a study of CD8 T cells in Susac syndrome. It was with random hexamers that roughly 0.45 to 1 ug RNA was reverse transcribed. TCRdb recomputed calls from the immunoSEQ multiplex PCR reads with MiXCR, one row per CDR3 protein. The sample comprises about 150,000 distinct CDR3 sequences, over 85% of which are singletons, and more than 0.2% rests with the top ten. What was sequenced was CD8+ T cells from PBMCs. Every receptor here comes from a human donor with multiple sclerosis.

The CDR3 DNA reads TGCAGCGTTGCGGGACCTCCATATGGCTACACCTTC. Its translation is CSVAGPPYGYTF. The V and J genes are TRBV29-1 and TRBJ1-2; tentatively, D is TRBD1 (5 bases). Deletions cut 4 bases from V and 5 bases from J, with 11 bases between. Germline V lookup: CDR1 SQVTM, CDR2 ANQGSEA. The CDR3 loop spans 12 amino acids.

The V gene is TRBV20-1, the J gene TRBJ2-1; possibly TRBD1 for D (5 bases). The CDR3 consists of 11 residues. The V and J ends lost 3 bases and 9 bases respectively, with 9 bases between them. Per germline, CDR1 DFQATT and CDR2 SNEGSKA (reference sequence). CDR3 amino acids: CSASLDTEQFF. The CDR3 DNA sequence: TGCAGTGCTAGTCTGGACACTGAGCAGTTCTTC.

V and J are TRBV9 and TRBJ2-7; 7 bases map to TRBD1. Germline CDR1 and CDR2: SGDLS and YYNGEE. The CDR3 covers 15 residues. The J segment lost 0 bases and the V segment lost 3 bases, leaving 6 bases of the junction unmatched. This chain's CDR3 is CASSAGRDSSYEQYF. The CDR3 DNA follows: TGTGCCAGCAGCGCGGGCCGGGACAGCTCCTACGAGCAGTACTTC.

This clonotype has just one count. This chain links TRBV4-1 with TRBJ2-7; the match to TRBD1 covers 7 bases. The length of the CDR3 is 15 residues. Germline-derived CDR1 and CDR2 are MGHRA and YSYEKL. V shed 5 bases, J shed 3 bases, and the junction held 10 bases outside the gene matches. This CDR3 reads CASSIRTGTRYEQYF. In nucleotides, the CDR3 is TGCGCCAGCAGCATACGGACAGGTACTCGCTACGAGCAGTACTTC.

The V call is TRBV3-1, the J call TRBJ1-5; the D is unclear. The CDR3 loop spans 15 amino acids. Looked up from germline, CDR1 is LGHDT and CDR2 is YNNKEL (reference sequence). With 1 base removed from V and 5 bases from J, the gap between germline ends came to 12 bases. The CDR3: CASSQVAGVDQPQHF. DNA for the CDR3: TGTGCCAGCAGCCAAGTGGCAGGAGTAGATCAGCCCCAGCATTTT.

CDR3 region: CSVEQGGNEQFF. In DNA, the CDR3 is TGCAGCGTTGAACAGGGCGGGAATGAGCAGTTCTTC. V and J are TRBV29-1 and TRBJ2-1; D possibly matches TRBD1 or TRBD2 (5 bases each). CDR3 size: 12 residues. Germline loops: CDR1 SQVTM, CDR2 ANQGSEA. Trimming shortened V by 2 bases and J by 7 bases, and 9 bases separated the two germline ends.

The rearrangement joins TRBV19 to TRBJ1-1; D uncertain. V was pared by 4 bases and J by 4 bases, with 13 bases between. CDR3 length: 14 residues. Germline V lookup: CDR1 LNHDA, CDR2 SQIVND (reference sequence). The CDR3 sequence: CASSNAALGTEAFF. CDR3 coding DNA: TGTGCCAGTAGTAATGCGGCTTTAGGCACTGAAGCTTTCTTT.

This clonotype was found once. The chain employs TRBV7-9 and TRBJ2-7, with 12 bases lining up with TRBD1. V was pared by 6 bases and J by 4 bases, with 13 bases of the junction left unmatched. In germline, CDR1 is SEHNR, CDR2 FQNEAQ (reference sequence). This CDR3 contains 17 residues. As DNA, the CDR3 is TGTGCCAGCAGTTCCGGGACAGGGGGCGCATCGGCTTACGAGCAGTACTTC. It yields the protein CASSSGTGGASAYEQYF.

This chain uses TRBV27 with TRBJ2-1; TRBD2 matches at 7 bases. Germline V gene lookup returns CDR1 MNHEY and CDR2 SMNVEV (reference sequence). J lost 0 bases, V lost 2 bases, and 4 bases had no gene match. This CDR3 contains 16 residues. Here the CDR3 DNA reads TGTGCCAGCAGTTTAATCGGCGGGAGCTCCTACAATGAGCAGTTCTTC. As protein: CASSLIGGSSYNEQFF.

This rearrangement joins TRBV7-9 to TRBJ2-3, with TRBD1 identical over 9 bases. Losses at the gene ends were 6 bases for V and 9 bases for J; bases not matched to a gene: 13. CDR1 SEHNR and CDR2 FQNEAQ come from the germline V gene (reference sequence). The CDR3 is 15 amino acids. The CDR3 coding sequence is TGTGCCAGCAGTCCCGACAGGGGGTCCTTCTACACGCAGTATTTT. Translating it yields CASSPDRGSFYTQYF.

This rearrangement joins TRBV5-1 to TRBJ2-1, with 7 bases that match TRBD2. There are 14 residues in the CDR3. Unmatched junction bases numbered 8, after V lost 4 bases and J lost 7 bases. CDR1 SGHRS and CDR2 YFSETQ come from the germline V gene. CDR3 nucleotide sequence: TGCGCCAGCAGCCCCAGGGAGGGTTCGAATGAGCAGTTCTTC. Translation gives CASSPREGSNEQFF.

This rearrangement joins TRBV4-3 to TRBJ1-1; 7 bases are shared with TRBD1. Germline V gives CDR1 LGHNA, CDR2 YSLEER. The CDR3 runs 15 residues. J was trimmed by 1 base and V by 4 bases; bases with no gene match: 6. CDR3 coding DNA: TGCGCCAGCAGCCCGGGACAGTTTACGAACACTGAAGCTTTCTTT. Amino acid sequence: CASSPGQFTNTEAFF.

CDR3 sequence reads: CASSVSRGVTDTQYF. Here the CDR3 DNA reads TGTGCCAGCAGCGTTAGCCGGGGGGTCACAGATACGCAGTATTTT. The V and J genes are TRBV9 and TRBJ2-3; 7 bases are shared with TRBD2. The V segment lost 2 bases and the J segment 2 bases; nucleotides outside the gene matches: 5. The CDR3 extends over 15 amino acids. Germline V gene lookup returns CDR1 SGDLS and CDR2 YYNGEE.

This clonotype has just one count. The chain's CDR3 is CASSFSRGSAGELFF. The CDR3 DNA reads as TGTGCCAGCAGTTTTTCCCGGGGATCCGCCGGGGAGCTGTTTTTT. This chain joins TRBV27 and TRBJ2-2; TRBD2 might be the D (5 bases). Germline CDR1 MNHEY, CDR2 SMNVEV (reference sequence). There are 15 residues in the CDR3. V was clipped by 3 bases and J by 6 bases, with 14 bases between them.

This clonotype was detected once. J is TRBJ2-7 and V is TRBV28, with 7 bases matching TRBD1. After removal of 4 bases from V and 3 bases from J, the junction contained 15 bases not matched to a gene. CDR1 is MDHEN, CDR2 SYDVKM, per germline. This CDR3 has 17 amino acids. CDR3 in DNA: TGTGCCAGCAGTTCACCTAGACAGGGAAAACCCTTCTACGAGCAGTACTTC. It specifies CASSSPRQGKPFYEQYF.

The chain uses TRBV9 and TRBJ2-1, with a possible D match to TRBD1 (5 bases). The CDR3 loop spans 21 amino acids. Deletions cut 5 bases from V and 6 bases from J, with 36 bases between. In germline, CDR1 is SGDLS, CDR2 YYNGEE. CDR3 coding DNA: TGTGCCAGCAGTTCGCGACAGACAACCCCTCTGGCGCCTACGACTCCCAATGAGCAGTTCTTC. As protein: CASSSRQTTPLAPTTPNEQFF.

The genes are TRBV6-4 and TRBJ1-6; no clear D gene. With 4 bases removed from V and 6 bases from J, the gap between germline ends came to 10 bases. CDR3 length: 14 amino acids. Germline CDR1 reads MRHNA; CDR2 reads SNTAGT. The CDR3 DNA reads as TGTGCCAGCAGTGCGCAGGCACTTAATTCACCCCTCCACTTT. Translated: CASSAQALNSPLHF.

V gene TRBV3-1 combines with J gene TRBJ2-5; D unresolved. The CDR3 is 14 residues long. The germline V gene encodes CDR1 LGHDT and CDR2 YNNKEL (reference sequence). V was clipped by 0 bases and J by 0 bases, with 5 bases between them. CDR3: CASSQERYQETQYF. Written as DNA, the CDR3 is TGTGCCAGCAGCCAAGAAAGGTACCAAGAGACCCAGTACTTC.

This clonotype was counted a single time. The rearrangement links TRBV9 to TRBJ2-3; 10 positions agree with TRBD2. V lost 0 bases to trimming and J lost 2 bases; unmatched junction nucleotides: 3. The CDR3 is 16 amino acids. Germline CDR1 is SGDLS and CDR2 is YYNGEE. The CDR3 here is CASSVASGGPTDTQYF. The CDR3 DNA is TGTGCCAGCAGCGTAGCTAGCGGGGGACCCACAGATACGCAGTATTTT.

This rearrangement joins TRBV9 to TRBJ1-1; tentative D call: TRBD1 (6 bases). This CDR3 spans 17 amino acids. The V and J ends lost 0 bases and 1 base respectively, with 16 bases between them. The germline V gene has CDR1 SGDLS and CDR2 YYNGEE. The CDR3 coding sequence is TGTGCCAGCAGCGTAGGGTCCGGAGGGGGGTCGAACACTGAAGCTTTCTTT. As protein: CASSVGSGGGSNTEAFF.

The chain employs TRBV12-3 or TRBV12-4 and TRBJ2-5; 8 bases are a match to TRBD1. Trimming removed 5 bases from V and 6 bases from J; junction bases left unmatched: 14. The CDR3 is made up of 16 amino acids. The DNA of the CDR3 is TGTGCCAGCAGTCCAAGTGGGGCAGGGGGCAGCAAGACCCAGTACTTC. This gives the protein CASSPSGAGGSKTQYF.

The chain is built from TRBV28 and TRBJ2-1; 7 bases match TRBD2. Germline assignment: CDR1 MDHEN and CDR2 SYDVKM. Trimming took 5 bases from V and 1 from J; bases not matched to a gene: 8. CDR3 length: 16 residues. The CDR3 reads CASSPSGGESYNEQFF. The CDR3 DNA sequence: TGTGCCAGCAGTCCCAGTGGGGGGGAGTCCTACAATGAGCAGTTCTTC.

This sequence joins TRBV30 and TRBJ1-1; D remains unclear. V was pared by 1 base and J by 8 bases, with 5 bases between. Germline V gives CDR1 GTSNPN, CDR2 SVGIG (reference sequence). CDR3 length equals 10 residues. CDR3 amino acids: CAWSGGEAFF. The CDR3 nucleotides are TGTGCCTGGAGTGGAGGGGAAGCTTTCTTT.

The chain recombines TRBV29-1 with TRBJ2-1, with no clear D. The ends were cut back, 4 bases at V and 2 bases at J, with 9 bases in the middle. From germline, CDR1 is SQVTM and CDR2 ANQGSEA. The length of the CDR3 is 13 residues. CDR3 sequence reads: CSVVGRAYNEQFF. The CDR3 DNA reads as TGCAGCGTTGTTGGACGGGCCTACAATGAGCAGTTCTTC.

This clonotype showed up just once. The chain recombines TRBV29-1 with TRBJ1-2; no reliable D call. V dropped 7 bases and J dropped 7 bases, with 13 bases sitting between them. This CDR3 is built from 11 residues. Germline lookup yields CDR1 SQVTM and CDR2 ANQGSEA. The DNA of the CDR3 is TGCAGCGGAGCAGGAGAGCCTGGCTACACCTTC. This codes for CSGAGEPGYTF.

The V call is TRBV30, the J call TRBJ2-7, with 12 bases matching TRBD1. The CDR3 spans 15 residues. J was trimmed by 3 bases and V by 3 bases; bases with no gene match: 6. Germline loops: CDR1 GTSNPN, CDR2 SVGIG (reference sequence). As DNA, the CDR3 is TGTGCCTGGAGAGCGGGACAGGGGGCCCTCTACGAGCAGTACTTC. As protein: CAWRAGQGALYEQYF.

The rearrangement joins TRBV15 to TRBJ2-5; possibly TRBD1 for D (6 bases). Between the trimmed V and J ends, which lost 2 bases and 3 bases, there was a span of 22 bases. Germline V gene sequence: CDR1 LNHNV, CDR2 YYDKDF (reference sequence). The CDR3 runs 18 residues. The CDR3 region is CATSRPLLMDRSKETQYF. For the CDR3, the DNA is TGTGCCACCAGCAGACCGCTATTAATGGACAGATCTAAAGAGACCCAGTACTTC.

The chain uses TRBV7-9 and TRBJ1-2; a possible D gene is TRBD1 (6 bases). CDR1 SEHNR and CDR2 FQNEAQ come from the germline V gene (reference sequence). There are 11 residues in the CDR3. Trimming cost V 4 bases and J 9 bases, with 9 bases left between them. The CDR3 spells CASSWGDSYTF. The CDR3 DNA reads as TGTGCCAGCAGCTGGGGGGACAGCTACACCTTC.

V is TRBV9 and J is TRBJ2-3; D is ambiguous. Germline loops: CDR1 SGDLS, CDR2 YYNGEE. CDR3 length equals 15 residues. V was cut by 0 bases and J by 5 bases, with 13 bases left in between. The CDR3 spells CASSVASPSRDTQYF. The DNA for the CDR3 is TGTGCCAGCAGCGTAGCCAGTCCTTCTCGAGATACGCAGTATTTT.

V and J are TRBV14 and TRBJ2-2; D is unresolved. This CDR3 has 15 amino acids. The V gene's germline CDR1 is SGHDN and CDR2 FVKESK. Trimming cost V 1 base and J 0 bases, with 6 bases left between them. The CDR3 sequence: CASSQADPNTGELFF. The CDR3 coding sequence is TGTGCCAGCAGCCAAGCGGACCCGAACACCGGGGAGCTGTTTTTT.